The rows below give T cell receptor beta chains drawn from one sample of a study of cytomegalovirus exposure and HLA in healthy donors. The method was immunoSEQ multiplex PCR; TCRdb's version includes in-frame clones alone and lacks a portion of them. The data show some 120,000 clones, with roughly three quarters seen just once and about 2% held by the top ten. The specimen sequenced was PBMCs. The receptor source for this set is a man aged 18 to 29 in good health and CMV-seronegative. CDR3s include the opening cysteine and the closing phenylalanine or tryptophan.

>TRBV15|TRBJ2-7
CATSGDRGYEQYF
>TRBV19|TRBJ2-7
CASSISPPGVAGVGYEQYF
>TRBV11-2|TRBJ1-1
CASASQGSLAFF
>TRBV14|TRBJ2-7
CASSEAIHREPYEQYF
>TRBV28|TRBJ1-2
CASSGPHGTGFFYGYTF
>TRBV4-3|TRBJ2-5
CASSQELAGVVTEEQYF
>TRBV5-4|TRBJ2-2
CASTPRGPANTGELFF
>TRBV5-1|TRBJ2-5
CASSRGLAGGEETQYF
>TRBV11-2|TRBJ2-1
CASSLRREGHNEQFF
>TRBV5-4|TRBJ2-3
CASSAGLAGPLNTQYF
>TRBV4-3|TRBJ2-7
CASSQDRHFYEQYF
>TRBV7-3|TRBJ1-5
CASSRDLNQPQHF
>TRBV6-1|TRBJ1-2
CASSVSGNYGYTF
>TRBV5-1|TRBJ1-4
CASSLGQLYEKLFF
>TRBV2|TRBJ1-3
CASRATGIGNTIYF
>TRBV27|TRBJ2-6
CASSLGQGTSGANVLTF
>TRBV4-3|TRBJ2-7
CASSQDLRAAGEPEQYF
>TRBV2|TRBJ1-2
CASSVGQGYGYTF
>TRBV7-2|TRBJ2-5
CASKRGQERETQYF
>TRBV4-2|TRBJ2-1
CASSQDHGERGNEQFF
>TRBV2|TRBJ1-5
CASNHEQGNQPQHF
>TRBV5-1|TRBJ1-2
CASSRNLPNYGYTF
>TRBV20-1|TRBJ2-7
CSASGGGPQYF
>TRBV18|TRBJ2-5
CASSPEREGQETQYF